The rows below give T cell receptor beta chains drawn from one sample of a study of prognosis after radiotherapy for stage I lung cancer. Via MiXCR, TCRdb re-called the multiplex PCR reads, giving one row per CDR3 protein. The sample contains about 12,000 distinct CDR3 sequences, 54% of which appear only once. This specimen consisted of PBMCs, obtained before or after stereotactic body radiation therapy (not recorded which). These receptor sequences come from a donor of 50 years or more with non-small cell lung cancer. The CDR3 runs from the conserved cysteine through the conserved F or W. D genes are given only for firm matches. Only part of the rows carry a size: once, few, many, or a class if the clone is expanded.

-	TRBV7-2	-	TRBJ2-7	14	CASSPDTRSYEQYF	TGTGCCAGCAGTCCGGACACCCGCTCCTACGAGCAGTACTTC
TRBD2	TRBV9	many	TRBJ2-1	15	CASSFLAGGYNEQFF	TGTGCCAGCAGCTTCCTAGCGGGTGGTTACAATGAGCAGTTCTTC
-	TRBV20-1	-	TRBJ1-5	14	CSARDRENNQPQHF	TGCAGTGCTAGAGACAGGGAGAACAATCAGCCCCAGCATTTT
-	TRBV30	-	TRBJ1-4	16	CAWSDLRAATNEKLFF	TGTGCCTGGAGTGACCTCCGGGCAGCAACTAATGAAAAACTGTTTTTT
-	TRBV9	many	TRBJ2-3	12	CASSVEGHTQYF	TGTGCCAGCAGCGTAGAAGGCCATACGCAGTATTTT
-	TRBV24-1	-	TRBJ2-7	14	CATSVCQVSYEQYF	TGTGCCACCAGTGTGTGTCAGGTCTCCTACGAGCAGTACTTC
-	TRBV27	-	TRBJ1-5	15	CARSFEGAGNQTQHF	TGTGCCAGAAGTTTTGAAGGGGCGGGCAATCAGACCCAGCATTTT
-	TRBV6-2/TRBV6-3	-	TRBJ1-5	15	CASRLHGYRNQPQHF	TGTGCCAGCAGGCTACATGGTTATCGCAATCAGCCCCAGCATTTT
TRBD1	TRBV27	-	TRBJ2-3	14	CASSPTGCADTQYF	TGTGCCAGCAGCCCGACAGGGTGTGCAGATACGCAGTATTTT
-	TRBV2	many	TRBJ1-5	14	CASSELGHNQPQHF	TGTGCCAGCAGTGAGTTAGGGCACAATCAGCCCCAGCATTTT
TRBD1	TRBV9	many	TRBJ2-2	16	CASSVAGGGNTGELFF	TGTGCCAGCAGCGTAGCAGGGGGCGGGAACACCGGGGAGCTGTTTTTT
TRBD1	TRBV20-1	medium-sized	TRBJ1-2	15	CAQGRGVIGNYGYTF	TGCGCGCAGGGCAGGGGGGTTATCGGGAACTATGGCTACACCTTC
-	TRBV2	medium-sized	TRBJ1-1	13	CASSQGENTEAFF	TGTGCCAGCAGCCAGGGAGAAAACACTGAAGCTTTCTTT
TRBD2	TRBV20-1	-	TRBJ2-5	17	CSASLLLGVFGRETQYF	TGCAGTGCTAGTCTGCTATTGGGAGTTTTCGGGAGGGAGACCCAGTACTTC
-	TRBV12-3/TRBV12-4	many	TRBJ1-4	15	CASSLGGGLGEKLFF	TGTGCCAGCAGTTTAGGGGGGGGGCTCGGTGAAAAACTGTTTTTT
TRBD2	TRBV19	medium-sized	TRBJ2-7	15	CASSESGRGPYEQYF	TGTGCCAGTAGTGAGAGCGGGAGGGGACCTTACGAGCAGTACTTC
TRBD1	TRBV6-2/TRBV6-3	-	TRBJ1-2	14	CASSERGRNYGYTF	TGTGCCAGCAGTGAAAGGGGGCGCAACTATGGCTACACCTTC
-	TRBV7-8	-	TRBJ2-7	12	CASSSVSYKQYF	TGTGCCAGCAGCTCAGTTTCCTACAAGCAGTACTTC
-	TRBV5-1	-	TRBJ2-1	12	CASSFAYNEQFF	TGCGCCAGCAGCTTTGCTTACAATGAGCAGTTCTTC
TRBD2	TRBV12-3/TRBV12-4	medium-sized	TRBJ2-1	15	CASSPGTSGSYEQFF	TGTGCCAGCAGCCCCGGGACTAGCGGGAGCTATGAGCAGTTCTTC
-	TRBV27	-	TRBJ2-1	13	CASRLRESRVPFF	TGTGCCAGCAGACTTAGGGAGAGTAGAGTTCCGTTCTTC
-	TRBV27	-	TRBJ2-5	14	CARSSSGTRENQYF	TGTGCCAGAAGTTCGTCCGGGACCCGTGAGAACCAGTACTTC
-	TRBV7-8	-	TRBJ2-7	12	CASSRQIYEQYF	TGTGCCAGCAGCAGACAGATATACGAGCAGTACTTC
-	TRBV20-1	many	TRBJ1-4	13	CSARGLAEEKLFF	TGCAGTGCTAGAGGATTGGCAGAGGAAAAACTGTTTTTT
TRBD2	TRBV11-2	-	TRBJ2-7	17	CASSSPGLANPFYEQYF	TGTGCCAGCAGCTCCCCGGGACTAGCTAATCCTTTCTACGAGCAGTACTTC
-	TRBV2	medium-sized	TRBJ1-2	12	CASRGPNYGYTF	TGTGCCAGCAGGGGACCGAACTATGGCTACACCTTC
TRBD1	TRBV19	medium-sized	TRBJ2-3	15	CASRRQGEGTDTQYF	TGTGCCAGTAGACGACAGGGCGAGGGTACAGATACGCAGTATTTT
-	TRBV20-1	many	TRBJ1-4	14	CSASPGSTNEKLFF	TGCAGTGCTAGTCCAGGGTCAACTAATGAAAAACTGTTTTTT
TRBD1	TRBV20-1	medium-sized	TRBJ2-1	16	CSARWGDRVLGNEQFF	TGCAGTGCTAGGTGGGGGGACAGGGTGTTGGGCAATGAGCAGTTCTTC
-	TRBV6-2/TRBV6-3	medium-sized	TRBJ2-1	14	CASSTRTSYNEQFF	TGTGCCAGCAGCACCCGGACGTCCTACAATGAGCAGTTCTTC
-	TRBV30	-	TRBJ2-7	14	CACPIWPWSYEQYF	TGTGCCTGTCCGATTTGGCCATGGTCCTACGAGCAGTACTTC
-	TRBV9	medium-sized	TRBJ1-2	14	CASSSWTALGGYTF	TGTGCCAGCAGTTCCTGGACAGCCCTAGGCGGCTACACCTTC
TRBD1	TRBV12-3/TRBV12-4	-	TRBJ2-3	18	CASSPQGALAVAVGTQYF	TGTGCCAGCAGTCCACAGGGGGCTCTAGCGGTGGCAGTAGGTACGCAGTATTTT
TRBD1	TRBV5-1	many	TRBJ2-7	15	CASRDMTGGSYEQYF	TGCGCCAGCAGGGATATGACAGGGGGGTCCTACGAGCAGTACTTC
-	TRBV19	-	TRBJ1-5	14	CASSGQGVNQPQHF	TGTGCCAGTAGTGGGCAGGGTGTCAATCAGCCCCAGCATTTT
TRBD2	TRBV20-1	medium-sized	TRBJ2-3	15	CSLRRGTRYADTQYF	TGCAGTTTGCGCCGAGGGACTAGGTACGCAGATACGCAGTATTTT
TRBD2	TRBV7-3	-	TRBJ2-3	15	CASSPDVLAGDTQYF	TGTGCCAGCAGCCCCGATGTACTAGCGGGAGATACGCAGTATTTT
-	TRBV7-2	-	TRBJ2-7	17	CSSSYDPLRGDNYEQYF	TGTTCCAGCAGCTACGACCCGCTGCGCGGGGACAACTACGAGCAGTACTTC
-	TRBV6-1	-	TRBJ2-2	15	CASRLSGRGTGELFF	TGTGCCAGCAGATTGAGCGGTAGAGGTACCGGGGAGCTGTTTTTT
TRBD2	TRBV6-1	medium-sized	TRBJ2-3	14	CAIHAGGGTDTQYF	TGTGCCATCCATGCGGGGGGGGGCACAGATACGCAGTATTTT
-	TRBV7-9	-	TRBJ1-6	18	CASSTSTGTVAGNSPLHF	TGTGCCAGCAGCACCTCGACCGGGACCGTCGCTGGGAATTCACCCCTCCACTTT
-	TRBV24-1	-	TRBJ2-1	14	CATMPYPETNEQFF	TGTGCCACCATGCCCTACCCTGAGACGAATGAGCAGTTCTTC
-	TRBV29-1	many	TRBJ2-2	15	CSVVGRATLSGELFF	TGCAGCGTCGTTGGTCGGGCTACCCTTTCCGGGGAGCTGTTTTTT
TRBD2	TRBV19	medium-sized	TRBJ2-7	15	CASSASGTSEYEQYF	TGTGCCAGTAGTGCCTCCGGGACTAGCGAGTACGAGCAGTACTTC
-	TRBV24-1	medium-sized	TRBJ2-3	14	CATRDSDDSDTQYF	TGTGCCACCAGGGACTCCGACGACTCAGATACGCAGTATTTT
-	TRBV7-9	many	TRBJ1-1	16	CASSHLQGQGNTEAFF	TGTGCCAGCAGCCACCTACAGGGCCAGGGGAACACTGAAGCTTTCTTT
-	TRBV12-3/TRBV12-4	medium-sized	TRBJ2-1	12	CASSSSSNEQFF	TGTGCCAGCAGTTCAAGCAGCAATGAGCAGTTCTTC
-	TRBV7-9	medium-sized	TRBJ2-7	11	CASSASYEQYF	TGTGCCAGCAGCGCCTCCTACGAGCAGTACTTC
TRBD1	TRBV3-1	many	TRBJ2-7	15	CASSQAGTGTCEQYF	TGTGCCAGCAGCCAAGCCGGGACAGGGACCTGCGAGCAGTACTTC
TRBD2	TRBV20-1	medium-sized	TRBJ2-1	16	CSAYRLPGLVGNEQFF	TGCAGTGCGTACCGATTACCGGGACTAGTAGGGAATGAGCAGTTCTTC
-	TRBV5-4	many	TRBJ2-4	15	CASSSGLVPENIQYF	TGTGCCAGCAGCTCCGGATTGGTGCCGGAAAACATTCAGTACTTC
TRBD1	TRBV20-1	-	TRBJ1-2	13	CSARPGGGYGYTF	TGCAGTGCTCGACCAGGGGGCGGCTATGGCTACACCTTC
TRBD2	TRBV2	-	TRBJ2-7	13	CASSVSGMNQQYF	TGTGCCAGCAGTGTTAGCGGGATGAACCAGCAGTACTTC
-	TRBV19	many	TRBJ2-4	14	CASSTQGRQNIQYF	TGTGCCAGTAGTACACAGGGACGCCAAAACATTCAGTACTTC
TRBD1	TRBV19	medium-sized	TRBJ2-7	13	CASGTGSTYEQYF	TGTGCCAGTGGGACAGGGTCTACCTACGAGCAGTACTTC
-	TRBV24-1	medium-sized	TRBJ2-1	13	CATDSGSYNEQFF	TGTGCCACCGATAGTGGGTCCTACAATGAGCAGTTCTTC
TRBD1	TRBV27	medium-sized	TRBJ1-3	15	CASSPRGHYGNTIYF	TGTGCCAGCAGTCCCAGGGGGCATTATGGAAACACCATATATTTT
TRBD1	TRBV6-1	-	TRBJ2-2	13	CASRRQGAGELFF	TGTGCCAGCAGACGACAGGGGGCCGGGGAGCTGTTTTTT
TRBD1	TRBV20-1	-	TRBJ1-5	14	CSASRDRGYQPQHF	TGCAGTGCTAGCCGGGACAGGGGTTATCAGCCCCAGCATTTT